One sample yielded the 11 T cell receptor beta chains listed below, sequenced in a study of breast tumors, draining lymph nodes, adjacent tissues. TCRdb reanalysed the multiplex PCR reads using MiXCR and keeps one entry per CDR3 protein. The sample lists under 250,000 distinct CDR3 sequences; about a third were seen once. The lymph nodes were axillary draining lymph nodes from breast cancer patients. The material sequenced was axillary lymph node tissue. These receptors all stem from a female donor with breast cancer. Some clones in this sample may be carry-over from other donors' samples.

In its sample, this clonotype was seen many times. The chain uses TRBV4-2 and TRBJ2-7; 11 bases match TRBD2. With V trimmed by 1 base and J by 0 bases, 2 bases remained unmatched. Germline V gene lookup returns CDR1 LGHNA and CDR2 YNFKEQ. The CDR3 sequence is 16 residues long. CDR3 protein: CASSQGLAGGSYEQYF. CDR3 in DNA: TGTGCCAGCAGCCAAGGGCTAGCGGGAGGCTCCTACGAGCAGTACTTC.

A few counts support this clonotype. The chain uses TRBV5-4 and TRBJ2-1; 10 bases agree with TRBD2. This CDR3 region has 18 residues. CDR1 is SGHNT and CDR2 is YYREEE in the germline V gene (reference sequence). The V gene end was trimmed by 4 bases and the J gene end by 2 bases; junction bases not matched to a gene: 12. Here the CDR3 reads CASSPTARAGGTYNEQFF. CDR3 DNA sequence: TGTGCCAGCAGCCCCACCGCTCGAGCGGGAGGGACCTACAATGAGCAGTTCTTC. The full variable domain, with the rest looked up from reference TRBV5-4 and TRBJ2-1, is ETGVTQSPTHLIKTRGQQVTLRCSSQSGHNTVSWYQQALGQGPQFIFQYYREEENGRGNFPPRFSGLQFPNYSSELNVNALELDDSALYLCASSPTARAGGTYNEQFFGPGTRLTVL.

This clonotype was detected once. The rearrangement joins TRBV19 to TRBJ1-5, with unresolved D. CDR3 size: 15 residues. V was cut by 4 bases and J by 11 bases, with 21 bases left in between. The germline gives CDR1 LNHDA, CDR2 SQIVND (reference sequence). This chain's CDR3 is CASSSGRAVQETQHF. The CDR3 coding sequence is TGTGCCAGTAGTAGCGGGAGGGCCGTACAAGAGACCCAGCATTTT.

This clonotype was detected ten times or more. The chain combines TRBV7-6 with TRBJ1-2; D is perhaps TRBD1 (6 bases). V shed 4 bases and J shed 4 bases, with 10 bases lying between them. CDR1 and CDR2 from the germline V gene are SGHVS and FNYEAQ. CDR3 size: 13 residues. Here the CDR3 DNA reads TGTGCCAGCAGCTCTCGAGGGGGCTATGGCTACACCTTC. Translating gives CASSSRGGYGYTF.

The genes are TRBV20-1 and TRBJ2-7; D ambiguous. V was clipped by 0 bases and J by 4 bases, with 13 bases between them. Per the germline V gene, CDR1 is DFQATT and CDR2 is SNEGSKA (reference sequence). The CDR3 has 14 amino acids. CDR3 loop: CSAREGTRLYEQYF. The CDR3 DNA sequence: TGCAGTGCTAGAGAGGGCACTCGGCTATACGAGCAGTACTTC.

This clonotype came up many times. The chain recombines TRBV12-3 or TRBV12-4 with TRBJ2-5, with a tentative D call TRBD2 (6 bases). Deletions cut 1 base from V and 4 bases from J, with 16 bases between. CDR3 size: 16 residues. CDR3 DNA sequence: TGTGCCAGCAGTTTAGAGGCTAGCGTCGAAGGAGAGACCCAGTACTTC. It specifies CASSLEASVEGETQYF.

This clonotype was counted at least ten times. V usage is TRBV11-2 and J usage is TRBJ2-6; 11 bases agree with TRBD1. Germline trimming cut 7 bases from V and 0 bases from J; bases unmatched to any gene: 5. The CDR3 is made up of 17 amino acids. The germline CDR1 and CDR2 sequences are SGHAT and FQNNGV. The CDR3 reads CASTSGTGGSGANVLTF. The CDR3 DNA is TGTGCCAGCACCTCCGGGACAGGGGGCTCTGGGGCCAACGTCCTGACTTTC.

This clonotype was recorded a few times. A much more abundant neighbour one base away suggests this may be a read error. The V gene is TRBV6-2 or TRBV6-3, the J gene TRBJ1-6; D remains ambiguous. Germline V CDR1 and CDR2: MNHEY, SVGEGT. This CDR3 has 14 residues. CDR3 bases: TGTGCCAGCAGTGGAGAAGGCTATAATTCACCCCCCCACTTT. Translating gives CASSGEGYNSPPHF.

This clonotype showed up many times. The chain combines TRBV20-1 with TRBJ1-4; D ambiguous. The CDR3 length is 14 residues. The germline V gene encodes CDR1 DFQATT and CDR2 SNEGSKA (reference sequence). The V gene lost 0 bases and the J gene lost 5 bases, with 10 bases spanning the gap. The CDR3 DNA reads as TGCAGTGCTAGAGATGTGGGGAGGAATGAAAAACTGTTTTTT. Protein sequence: CSARDVGRNEKLFF.

This clonotype showed up many times. A junction boundary mismatches the germline segment, possibly from a read error. The chain couples TRBV7-2 to TRBJ1-2; D is uncertain. The germline CDR1 and CDR2 sequences are SGHTA and FQGNSA. This CDR3 has 15 amino acids. CDR3 in amino acids: CASSLVRAENYGYPF. Here the CDR3 DNA reads TGTGCCAGCAGCTTAGTGCGGGCAGAGAACTATGGCTACCCCTTC.

This clonotype showed up just a few times. This chain links TRBV6-5 with TRBJ2-3; D uncertain. V was shortened by 5 bases and J by 4 bases, with 13 bases between the two germline ends. The germline V gene encodes CDR1 MNHEY and CDR2 SVGAGI. The CDR3 runs to 14 residues. CDR3 amino acids: CASSPGVGADTQYF. The CDR3 region has the DNA TGTGCCAGCAGTCCTGGAGTGGGCGCAGATACGCAGTATTTT.